This record looks at one T cell receptor (beta chain) sequence and its context. The antigen remains undetermined. Method: immunoSEQ multiplex PCR; TCRdb's copy keeps in-frame clones and lacks some. The data hold 90,000 to 150,000 clones, with approximately 90% observed a single time. Trimming took off 3 bases at V and 1 base at J, with 3 bases between the two ends. CDR1 is MGHRA, CDR2 YSYEKL, per germline. The CDR3 runs to 12 residues. This record comes from a study of T cell responses to AZD1222 COVID-19 vaccine. Study-wide points: Baseline seropositivity occurred in only a handful of AZD1222 recipients. CD4 TCRs linked to vaccination spanned spike, dominating at 160-218 and 743-854. Nearly half of unique spike-specific TCRs reportedly avoided B.1.351 and B.1.1.7 mutated regions.

The chain has TRBV4-1 and TRBJ1-2; unclear D gene. This material consisted of peripheral blood, taken 28 days after the second AZD1222 dose. The sequence derives from an adult who received the AZD1222 COVID-19 vaccine. CDR3 DNA sequence: TGCGCCAGCAGCCAGGGTAACTATGGCTACACCTTC. Translated: CASSQGNYGYTF.